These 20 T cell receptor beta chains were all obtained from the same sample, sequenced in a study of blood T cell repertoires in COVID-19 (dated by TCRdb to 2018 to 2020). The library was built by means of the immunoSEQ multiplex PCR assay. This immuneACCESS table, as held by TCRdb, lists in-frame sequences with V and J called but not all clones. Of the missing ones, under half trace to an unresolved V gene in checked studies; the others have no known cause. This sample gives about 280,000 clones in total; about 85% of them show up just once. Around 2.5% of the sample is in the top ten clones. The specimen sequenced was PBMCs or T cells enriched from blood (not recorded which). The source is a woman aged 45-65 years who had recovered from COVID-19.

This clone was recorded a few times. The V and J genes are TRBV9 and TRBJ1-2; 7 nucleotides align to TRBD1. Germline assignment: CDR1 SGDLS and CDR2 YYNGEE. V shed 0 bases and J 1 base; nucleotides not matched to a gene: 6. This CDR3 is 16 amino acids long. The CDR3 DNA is TGTGCCAGCAGCGTAGGGGGACAGACAGATAACTATGGCTACACCTTC. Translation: CASSVGGQTDNYGYTF.

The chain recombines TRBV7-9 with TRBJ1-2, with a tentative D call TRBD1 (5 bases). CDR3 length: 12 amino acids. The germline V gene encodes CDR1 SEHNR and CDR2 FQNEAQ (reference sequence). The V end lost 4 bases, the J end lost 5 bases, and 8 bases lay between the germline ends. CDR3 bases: TGTGCCAGCAGCTCACAGGAATATGGCTACACCTTC. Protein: CASSSQEYGYTF.

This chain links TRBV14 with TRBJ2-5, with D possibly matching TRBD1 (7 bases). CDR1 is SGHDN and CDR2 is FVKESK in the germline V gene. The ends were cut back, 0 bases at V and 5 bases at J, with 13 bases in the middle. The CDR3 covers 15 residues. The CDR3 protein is CASSQDGGGGETQYF. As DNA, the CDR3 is TGTGCCAGCAGCCAAGATGGAGGGGGCGGGGAGACCCAGTACTTC.

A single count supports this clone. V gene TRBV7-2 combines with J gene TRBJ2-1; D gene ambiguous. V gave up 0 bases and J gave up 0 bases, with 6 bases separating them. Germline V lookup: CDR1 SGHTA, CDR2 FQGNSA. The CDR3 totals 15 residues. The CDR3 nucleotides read TGTGCCAGCAGCTTAGCAGCTTCCTCCTACAATGAGCAGTTCTTC. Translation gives CASSLAASSYNEQFF. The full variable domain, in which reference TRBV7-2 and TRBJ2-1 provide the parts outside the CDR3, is GAGVSQSPSNKVTEKGKDVELRCDPISGHTALYWYRQSLGQGLEFLIYFQGNSAPDKSGLPSDRFSAERTGGSVSTLTIQRTQQEDSAVYLCASSLAASSYNEQFFGPGTRLTVL.

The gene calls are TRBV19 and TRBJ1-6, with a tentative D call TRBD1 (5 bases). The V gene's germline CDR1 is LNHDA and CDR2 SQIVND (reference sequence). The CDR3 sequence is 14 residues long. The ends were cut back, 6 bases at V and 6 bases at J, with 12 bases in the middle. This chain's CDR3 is CASSRAGSNSPLHF. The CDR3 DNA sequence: TGTGCCAGTAGCAGGGCAGGAAGTAATTCACCCCTCCACTTT.

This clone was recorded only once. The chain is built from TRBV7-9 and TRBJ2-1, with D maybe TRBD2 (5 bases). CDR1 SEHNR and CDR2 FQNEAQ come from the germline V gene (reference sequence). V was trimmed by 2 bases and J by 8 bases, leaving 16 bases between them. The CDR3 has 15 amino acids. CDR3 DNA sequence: TGTGCCAGCAGCTTATGGGAGCCTTTACGGGATGAGCAGTTCTTC. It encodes CASSLWEPLRDEQFF.

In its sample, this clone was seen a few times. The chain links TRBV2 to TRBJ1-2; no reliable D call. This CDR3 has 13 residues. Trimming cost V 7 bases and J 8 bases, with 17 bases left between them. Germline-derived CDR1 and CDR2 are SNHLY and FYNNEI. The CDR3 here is CASTHSPVYGYTF. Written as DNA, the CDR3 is TGTGCCAGCACCCACTCCCCGGTTTACGGCTACACCTTC.

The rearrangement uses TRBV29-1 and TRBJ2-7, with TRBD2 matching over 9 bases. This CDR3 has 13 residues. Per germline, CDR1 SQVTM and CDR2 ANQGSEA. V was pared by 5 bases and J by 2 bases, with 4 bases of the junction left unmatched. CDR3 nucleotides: TGCAGCGTTACGACTAGCGGCACCTACGAGCAGTACTTC. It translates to CSVTTSGTYEQYF.

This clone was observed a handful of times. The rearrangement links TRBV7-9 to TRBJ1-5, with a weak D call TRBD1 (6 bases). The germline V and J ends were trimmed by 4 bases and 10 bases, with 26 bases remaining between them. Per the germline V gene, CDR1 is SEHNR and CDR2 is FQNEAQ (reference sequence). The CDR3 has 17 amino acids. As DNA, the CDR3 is TGTGCCAGCAGCTCCGGTGTGGGGGGGCGCATTGGTACCCCCCAGCATTTT. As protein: CASSSGVGGRIGTPQHF.

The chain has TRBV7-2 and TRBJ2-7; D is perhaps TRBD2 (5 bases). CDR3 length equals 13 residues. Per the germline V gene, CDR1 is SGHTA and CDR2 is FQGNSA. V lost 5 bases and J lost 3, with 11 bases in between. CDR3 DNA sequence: TGTGCCAGCAGCCTCGGACGGGGCTACGAGCAGTACTTC. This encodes CASSLGRGYEQYF.

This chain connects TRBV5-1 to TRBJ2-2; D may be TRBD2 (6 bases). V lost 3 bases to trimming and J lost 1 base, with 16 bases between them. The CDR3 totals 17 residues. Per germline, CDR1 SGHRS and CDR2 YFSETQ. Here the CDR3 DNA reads TGCGCCAGCAGCTCGCCTGGAACGGGGGAGAACACCGGGGAGCTGTTTTTT. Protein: CASSSPGTGENTGELFF.

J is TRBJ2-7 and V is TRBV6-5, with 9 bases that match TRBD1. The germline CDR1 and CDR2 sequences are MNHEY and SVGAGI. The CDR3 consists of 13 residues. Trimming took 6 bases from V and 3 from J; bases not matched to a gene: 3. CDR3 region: CASSLDRGYEQYF. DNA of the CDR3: TGTGCCAGCAGCTTGGACAGGGGCTACGAGCAGTACTTC.

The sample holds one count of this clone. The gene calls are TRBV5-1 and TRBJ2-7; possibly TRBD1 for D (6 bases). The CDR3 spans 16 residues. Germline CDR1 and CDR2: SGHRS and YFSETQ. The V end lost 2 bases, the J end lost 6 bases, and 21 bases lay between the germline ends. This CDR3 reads CASSLSPILGAREQYF. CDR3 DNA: TGCGCCAGCAGCTTATCCCCCATATTGGGGGCTCGCGAGCAGTACTTC.

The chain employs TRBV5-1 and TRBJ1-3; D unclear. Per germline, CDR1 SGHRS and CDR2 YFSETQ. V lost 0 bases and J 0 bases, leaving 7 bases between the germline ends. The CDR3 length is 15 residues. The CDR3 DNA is TGCGCCAGCAGCTTGGAAGCCCTCTCTGGAAACACCATATATTTT. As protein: CASSLEALSGNTIYF.

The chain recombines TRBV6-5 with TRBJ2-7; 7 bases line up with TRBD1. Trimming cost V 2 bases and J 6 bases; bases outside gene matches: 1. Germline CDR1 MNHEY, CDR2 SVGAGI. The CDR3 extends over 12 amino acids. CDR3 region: CASSYAGGEQYF. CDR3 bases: TGTGCCAGCAGTTACGCAGGGGGCGAGCAGTACTTC.

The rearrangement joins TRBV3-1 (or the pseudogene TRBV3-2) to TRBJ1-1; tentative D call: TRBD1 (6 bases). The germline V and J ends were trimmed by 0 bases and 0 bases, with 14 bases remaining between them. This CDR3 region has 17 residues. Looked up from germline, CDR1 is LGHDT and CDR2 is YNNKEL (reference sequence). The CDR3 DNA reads TGTGCCAGCAGCCAAGATGGGGGCAGGAGCATGAACACTGAAGCTTTCTTT. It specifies CASSQDGGRSMNTEAFF.

CDR3 coding DNA: TGTGCCAGCAGCCAAGATTTAGGGGGTGGGGGCTACGAGCAGTACTTC. This codes for CASSQDLGGGGYEQYF. J is TRBJ2-7 and V is TRBV4-2; TRBD1 is a possible D gene (6 bases). The ends were cut back, 0 bases at V and 3 bases at J, with 15 bases in the middle. Germline loops: CDR1 LGHNA, CDR2 YNFKEQ. This CDR3 has 16 residues.

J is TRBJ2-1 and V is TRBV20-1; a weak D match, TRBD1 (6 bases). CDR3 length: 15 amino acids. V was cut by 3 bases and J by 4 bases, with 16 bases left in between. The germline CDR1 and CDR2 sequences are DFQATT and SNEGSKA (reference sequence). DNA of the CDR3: TGCAGTGCTAGTGAATTCCCAGGGGCTTACAATGAGCAGTTCTTC. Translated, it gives CSASEFPGAYNEQFF.

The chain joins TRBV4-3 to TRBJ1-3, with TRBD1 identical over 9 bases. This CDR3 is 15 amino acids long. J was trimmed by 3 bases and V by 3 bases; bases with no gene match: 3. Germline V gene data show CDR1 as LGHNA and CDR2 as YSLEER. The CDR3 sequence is CASSHNRGRGNTIYF. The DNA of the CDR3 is TGCGCCAGCAGCCATAACAGGGGGCGTGGAAACACCATATATTTT.

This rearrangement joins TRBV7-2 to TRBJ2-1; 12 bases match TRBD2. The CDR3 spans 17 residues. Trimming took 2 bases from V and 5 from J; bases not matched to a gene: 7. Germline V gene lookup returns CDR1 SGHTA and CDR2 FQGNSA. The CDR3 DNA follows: TGTGCCAGCAGCTTAACCCGACTAGCGGGAGTGAACAATGAGCAGTTCTTC. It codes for CASSLTRLAGVNNEQFF. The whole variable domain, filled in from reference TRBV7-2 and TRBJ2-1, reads GAGVSQSPSNKVTEKGKDVELRCDPISGHTALYWYRQSLGQGLEFLIYFQGNSAPDKSGLPSDRFSAERTGGSVSTLTIQRTQQEDSAVYLCASSLTRLAGVNNEQFFGPGTRLTVL.